This T cell receptor (beta chain) stems from a study of blood T cell repertoires in COVID-19 (dated by TCRdb to between 2020 and 2021). Background on the whole study: The collaborator samples originated in the United States, Italy and Spain and spanned the acute and convalescent phases of COVID-19. Subjects who had been exposed to COVID-19, were actively infected with it, or had recovered from it provided the deeply sampled blood TCRbeta repertoires that made up the dataset. Samples came from the ongoing ImmuneRACE study (first 160 participants) plus 1,254 subjects from 6 global collaborators. The sample metadata nearly always contained a de-identified subject ID, COVID-19 status, age in years and sex. Where HLA class I and class II types were available, the types were taken from metadata supplied by the sample provider, not from assay-based typing. A freely available public database, intended as a resource for researchers studying the immune response to SARS-CoV-2, is where the repertoires were released. The material from the prospective study consisted of cDNA or gDNA derived from T cells, B-cell-depleted T cells, or PBMCs.

Trimming costs V 6 bases and J 13 bases, and their ends lie 18 bases apart. The CDR3 starts with the cysteine, ends with the phenylalanine, and has 12 residues. The DNA shown is the 36-base CDR3, in frame from base 1. CDR1 is given as MGHDK and CDR2 as SYGVNS, both from the germline V gene. Whole blood was collected in K2EDTA tubes by collaborating institutions according to the institutions' own protocols. For TCRbeta analysis, collaborators shipped samples in one of three forms: frozen whole blood, isolated PBMCs, or DNA extracted from either of those sample types. The immunoSEQ Assay, a bias-controlled multiplex PCR, was used to amplify TCRbeta CDR3 regions from genomic DNA. As for the authors' bioinformatics: Within the assay, amplification of reference gene primers was used to estimate how many nucleated cells each sample contained. To quantify the absolute abundance of each unique TCRbeta CDR3 rearrangement, sequence reads were collapsed and filtered. Productive Simpson clonality was computed per sample as the square root of Simpson's diversity index over productive rearrangements. Imported from immuneACCESS, the table was reduced by TCRdb to in-frame sequences with V and J called. These copies leave out some clones; in studies compared against another copy, an unresolved V gene accounts for under half, and the cause of the remainder is not known. V and J calls and clone size follow that table, whereas D and trimming were derived from the DNA. For this sample there are roughly 200,000 clones; around 81% appear just once. Of the sample, approximately 4.8% falls within the top ten clones.

Turning to this clone: Its binding antigen is unknown. Base quality data are lacking; no much larger clone is found one base away.

Findings and caveats that apply to the study as a whole: The quantity of clinical and demographic metadata differed by source and by participant and was supplied without curation.

The sequencing input was peripheral blood. The receptor was isolated from a man aged 50 to 60 with active or convalescent COVID-19. This chain is built from TRBV25-1 and TRBJ1-1; a weak D assignment points to TRBD1 (6 bases agree). The CDR3 region has the sequence CASSHAGTQVFF. The nucleotide sequence is given as TGTGCCAGCAGCCATGCCGGGACACAGGTTTTCTTT.